A single T cell receptor (beta chain) is shown here with its context. Its cognate antigen is unknown. The PCR was carried out with 60 Vbeta primers and 13 Jbeta primers. The table came from immunoSEQ multiplex PCR; TCRdb's copy has only in-frame clones and leaves some out. Counted here are 110,000 or so clones, roughly 70% occurring once; the ten biggest clones make up 4% to 5%. The sample is drawn from a study of cytomegalovirus exposure and HLA in healthy donors. General study points: Apparent HLA restriction characterized most CMV-associated TCR beta chains in a later analysis. Later on, a genetic analysis was performed. It linked a missense variant in DCLRE1C with V- and J-gene trimming of TCR beta.

Material for sequencing was PBMCs. The TCR was taken from a woman in her forties in good health and CMV-seropositive.

Here the CDR3 reads CASSLGTGHEQYF. CDR3 nucleotides: TGTGCCAGCAGCTTAGGGACAGGGCACGAGCAGTACTTC. The chain couples TRBV7-2 to TRBJ2-7; TRBD1 matches 8 bases. From germline, CDR1 is SGHTA and CDR2 FQGNSA. This CDR3 comprises 13 residues. Losses at the gene ends were 1 base for V and 5 bases for J; bases not matched to a gene: 1. The full variable domain, rest sourced from reference TRBV7-2 and TRBJ2-7, is GAGVSQSPSNKVTEKGKDVELRCDPISGHTALYWYRQSLGQGLEFLIYFQGNSAPDKSGLPSDRFSAERTGGSVSTLTIQRTQQEDSAVYLCASSLGTGHEQYFGPGTRLTVT.